This is a list of T cell receptor beta chains from one sample in a study of cytomegalovirus exposure and HLA in healthy donors. Only in-frame clones appear in the TCRdb table, and some are missing; sequencing was by immunoSEQ multiplex PCR. Of around 130,000 clones in the sample, over 75% were seen once. The sequenced sample consisted of PBMCs. The origin of the receptors is a woman aged 40 to 50 in good health and CMV-seropositive. Both conserved end residues are part of each CDR3. The D gene is left open where the match is weak. Some rows mark clone size as missing; the rest say once, few, many or name a class of expanded clone.

D: TRBD1
size: NA
J: TRBJ1-4
V: TRBV28
length: 14
DNA: TGTGCCAGCAGTCGCGGACAGGGGAGTGAAAAACTGTTTTTT
CDR3: CASSRGQGSEKLFF

D: NA
size: NA
J: TRBJ1-1
V: TRBV6-6
length: 15
DNA: TGTGCCAGCAGTTACTCGACGTCAGGCACCACTGAAGCTTTCTTT
CDR3: CASSYSTSGTTEAFF

D: TRBD1
size: NA
J: TRBJ1-1
V: TRBV14
length: 14
DNA: TGTGCCAGCAGCCCGACAGGGGCGACCACTGAAGCTTTCTTT
CDR3: CASSPTGATTEAFF

D: NA
size: once
J: TRBJ2-7
V: TRBV29-1
length: 12
DNA: TGCAGCGTTGAATCCGGGGGGCACGAGCAGTACTTC
CDR3: CSVESGGHEQYF

D: NA
size: NA
J: TRBJ1-3
V: TRBV30
length: 12
DNA: TGTGCCTGGGGGACAATTGGAAACACCATATATTTT
CDR3: CAWGTIGNTIYF

D: NA
size: NA
J: TRBJ1-1
V: TRBV15
length: 13
DNA: TGTGCCACCAGCGGGGGACAAAAAACTGAAGCTTTCTTT
CDR3: CATSGGQKTEAFF

D: NA
size: NA
J: TRBJ1-1
V: TRBV27
length: 13
DNA: TGTGCCAGCACTCTGGCGGGGGGGGCTGAAGCTTTCTTT
CDR3: CASTLAGGAEAFF

D: TRBD2
size: NA
J: TRBJ2-7
V: TRBV27
length: 16
DNA: TGTGCCAGCAGCACTATAGCGGGGGGGGCCCCCTACGAGCAGTACTTC
CDR3: CASSTIAGGAPYEQYF

D: TRBD2
size: NA
J: TRBJ2-3
V: TRBV18
length: 16
DNA: TGTGCCAGCTCACCTTCACTAGCGGGGTTCGCAGATACGCAGTATTTT
CDR3: CASSPSLAGFADTQYF

D: NA
size: NA
J: TRBJ2-3
V: TRBV30
length: 15
DNA: TGTGCCTGGAACTTGGGGCAGGGTATCCCAGATACGCAGTATTTT
CDR3: CAWNLGQGIPDTQYF

D: NA
size: NA
J: TRBJ2-7
V: TRBV7-8
length: 14
DNA: TGTGCCAGCAGCCAACCGGAGAGCTTCCACGAGCAGTACTTC
CDR3: CASSQPESFHEQYF

D: NA
size: NA
J: TRBJ2-5
V: TRBV4-2
length: 15
DNA: TGTGCCAGCAGCCTATCCCAGGGGGGTTCAGAGACCCAGTACTTC
CDR3: CASSLSQGGSETQYF

D: NA
size: NA
J: TRBJ1-1
V: TRBV7-3
length: 12
DNA: TGTGCCAGCAGCTTAGCAATCTCGCGAGCTTTCTTT
CDR3: CASSLAISRAFF

D: NA
size: NA
J: TRBJ1-1
V: TRBV9
length: 13
DNA: TGTGCCAGCAGCACCGAGTCGAGCACTGAAGCTTTCTTT
CDR3: CASSTESSTEAFF

D: TRBD1
size: NA
J: TRBJ2-7
V: TRBV7-6
length: 16
DNA: TGTGCCAGCAGCTTACGCCCCAGGGGGCAAGGGGCCGAGCAGTACTTC
CDR3: CASSLRPRGQGAEQYF

D: TRBD1
size: NA
J: TRBJ1-3
V: TRBV9
length: 15
DNA: TGTGCCAGCAGCCCAACAGGGGACTCTGGAAACACCATATATTTT
CDR3: CASSPTGDSGNTIYF

D: NA
size: NA
J: TRBJ1-1
V: TRBV2
length: 13
DNA: TGTGCCAGCAGGGTTCAGGGTCCAACTGAAGCTTTCTTT
CDR3: CASRVQGPTEAFF

D: TRBD2
size: NA
J: TRBJ2-1
V: TRBV19
length: 15
DNA: TGTGCCAGTAGTCAGAGAGGACTAGCGGGGGGGAAGCAGTTCTTC
CDR3: CASSQRGLAGGKQFF

D: NA
size: NA
J: TRBJ1-1
V: TRBV6-5
length: 15
DNA: TGTGCCAGCAGTTACTCATTTAAGAGAAGCAACCGTGCTTTCTTT
CDR3: CASSYSFKRSNRAFF

D: NA
size: NA
J: TRBJ2-5
V: TRBV5-1
length: 16
DNA: TGCGCCAGCAGCTTGCAGACCAGCGTCATGAGTGAGACCCAGTACTTC
CDR3: CASSLQTSVMSETQYF

D: TRBD2
size: NA
J: TRBJ2-7
V: TRBV6-4
length: 14
DNA: TGTGCCAGCAGGGGGACTAGCGGGCTCAACGAGCAGTACTTC
CDR3: CASRGTSGLNEQYF

D: NA
size: NA
J: TRBJ2-1
V: TRBV11-2
length: 13
DNA: TGTGCCAGCAGACCGACAGCAAACAATGAGCAGTTCTTC
CDR3: CASRPTANNEQFF

D: TRBD1
size: NA
J: TRBJ1-1
V: TRBV27
length: 15
DNA: TGTGCCAGCAGTGCGGGACAGGGTATGAACACTGAAGCTTTCTTT
CDR3: CASSAGQGMNTEAFF

D: TRBD1
size: NA
J: TRBJ2-1
V: TRBV29-1
length: 17
DNA: TGCAGCGTTGCCTTGGGGGTTGGGACAGGGAGAAGCGGTGAGCAGTTCTTC
CDR3: CSVALGVGTGRSGEQFF

D: NA
size: NA
J: TRBJ2-5
V: TRBV9
length: 16
DNA: TGTGCCAGCAGCGTAGTAGGCCGGGGGGCACAAGAGACCCAGTACTTC
CDR3: CASSVVGRGAQETQYF